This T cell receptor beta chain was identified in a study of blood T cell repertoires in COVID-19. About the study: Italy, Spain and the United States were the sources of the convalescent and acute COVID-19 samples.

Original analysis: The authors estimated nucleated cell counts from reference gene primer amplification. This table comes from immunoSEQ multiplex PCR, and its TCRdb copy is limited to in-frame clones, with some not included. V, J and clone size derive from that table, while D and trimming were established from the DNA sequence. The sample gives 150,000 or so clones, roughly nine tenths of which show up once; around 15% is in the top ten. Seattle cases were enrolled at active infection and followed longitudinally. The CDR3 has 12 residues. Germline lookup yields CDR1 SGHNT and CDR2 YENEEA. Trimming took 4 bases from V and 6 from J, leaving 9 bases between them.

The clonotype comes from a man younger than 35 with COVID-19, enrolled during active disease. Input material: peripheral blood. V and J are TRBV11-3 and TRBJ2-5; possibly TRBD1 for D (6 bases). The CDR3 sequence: CASSSDRQTQYF. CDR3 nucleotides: TGTGCCAGCAGCTCGGACAGACAGACCCAGTACTTC.